This TCR beta chain appears in the sequencing data of a study of T cells after yellow fever vaccination. Study background: Fractions low in cell number were prepared with SMART-Seq v4 Ultra Low Input.

TCRdb called the 5' RACE reads again in MiXCR, with one record for every CDR3 protein. This table has fewer than 500,000 distinct CDR3 sequences, about 17% appearing once. This CDR3 is built from 14 residues. Trimming removed 4 bases from V and 5 bases from J, with 12 bases in between. The germline V gene encodes CDR1 MNHEY and CDR2 SVGEGT. This clonotype was observed a handful of times. Its antigen is unknown. Findings of the study overall: In post-booster samples, most primary-vaccination clones reappeared (just under 97% CD4, roughly 88% CD8). The secondary response was weaker but peaked faster, day 5 versus 15. The CD4 and CD8 compartments had a small share of their clonotypes in common.

This receptor was taken from a man between 18 and 29 years old who received the YFV17D yellow fever vaccine. The chain employs TRBV6-2 or TRBV6-3 and TRBJ2-1; maybe TRBD2 (6 bases). The sequenced sample was PBMCs, obtained before the yellow fever booster vaccination. CDR3 nucleotides: TGTGCCAGCAGTTTCAGGACTAAACACAATGAGCAGTTCTTC. It is translated as CASSFRTKHNEQFF.